The clone carrying this T cell receptor beta chain showed up just a few times. Via MiXCR, TCRdb re-called the 5' RACE reads, giving one row per CDR3 protein. The table includes over 9,000 distinct CDR3 sequences, roughly 60% detected once. V was pared by 5 bases and J by 1 base, with 10 bases between. The germline V gene has CDR1 SGHRS and CDR2 YFSETQ. This CDR3 has 13 residues. The chain joins TRBV5-1 to TRBJ2-7, with D perhaps given as TRBD1 or TRBD2 (5 bases each). Sequencing was carried out using tumor-infiltrating memory CD4+ T cells sorted from the breast tumor. The subset denotes: memory CD4+ T cells, CD4+CD45RO+CD25-. The sequence came from a female donor with breast cancer. The chain's CDR3 is CASRSEGSYEQYF. The CDR3 nucleotides read TGCGCCAGCAGAAGTGAGGGGTCCTACGAGCAGTACTTC.